This T cell receptor beta chain was recorded in a study of spatial heterogeneity in lung cancer. For the study at large: The average count in raw reads for each unique TCR and UMI combination exceeded nine appearances.

Time point here: sample taken at primary tumor resection. Unsorted whole RNA samples from tumor, nontumor lung or frozen PBMC were sequenced. This clonotype was picked up many times. TCRdb processed the 5' RACE reads anew with MiXCR; each CDR3 protein has one entry. Here the sample spans about 23,000 distinct CDR3 sequences, around 4.6% being singletons. The V gene's germline CDR1 is SEHNR and CDR2 FQNEAQ (reference sequence). V lost 2 bases and J 4 bases, leaving 11 bases between the germline ends. The CDR3 length is 14 residues. The sample was PBMCs, taken at surgery. The rearrangement joins TRBV7-9 to TRBJ1-1; the D is unclear. The TCR sequence derives from a male donor with early-stage non-small cell lung cancer. The CDR3 nucleotides read TGTGCCAGCAGCTTACGTAACTTGGGCACTGAAGCTTTCTTT. Protein sequence: CASSLRNLGTEAFF.